The clone carrying this TCR beta chain came up a few times. The antigen is not known. Second doses were pooled across both intervals (about 4 or about 12 weeks). Generated by immunoSEQ multiplex PCR, the TCRdb table keeps only in-frame clones and is missing some. Among 70,000 to 95,000 clones listed, roughly 91% were seen once. This sample was included in a study of T cell responses to AZD1222 COVID-19 vaccine. Study-level findings and limits: Sampling captured repertoires only after the peak T cell response. Spike-specific TCR breadth and depth were elevated following two AZD1222 doses.

Germline values: CDR1 LNHDA, CDR2 SQIVND (reference sequence). V lost 4 bases and J lost 4, with 16 bases in between. The CDR3 spans 15 residues. This TCR was recovered from an adult who received the AZD1222 COVID-19 vaccine. The specimen was peripheral blood, collected 28 days after the second AZD1222 dose. The V and J genes are TRBV19 and TRBJ1-2; no clear D gene. DNA of the CDR3: TGTGCCAGTAGTAGAGAAACATCGAAGGGCTATGGCTACACCTTC. Residues: CASSRETSKGYGYTF.